The 5 T cell receptor beta chains given below trace back to one sample, sequenced in a study of cytomegalovirus exposure and HLA in healthy donors. Both 60 Vbeta primers and 13 Jbeta primers went into the PCR. Clones were sequenced by immunoSEQ multiplex PCR, and TCRdb holds only the in-frame ones, with some missing. The repertoire holds about 120,000 clones, with approximately 87% as singletons. The sequencing input was PBMCs. The source is a man between 18 and 29 years old in good health and CMV-seropositive.

The genes are TRBV13 and TRBJ1-1; possibly TRBD1 for D (6 bases). V lost 5 bases to trimming and J lost 2 bases, with 12 bases between them. The V gene's germline CDR1 is PRHDT and CDR2 FYEKMQ (reference sequence). The CDR3 spans 14 residues. The CDR3: CASSPRTANTEAFF. The CDR3 nucleotides are TGTGCCAGCAGCCCCAGGACAGCAAACACTGAAGCTTTCTTT.

This rearrangement joins TRBV7-9 to TRBJ2-7, with TRBD1 identical over 10 bases. Trimming removed 5 bases from V and 4 bases from J; junction bases left unmatched: 17. The CDR3 consists of 18 residues. Germline lookup yields CDR1 SEHNR and CDR2 FQNEAQ (reference sequence). In nucleotides, the CDR3 is TGTGCCAGCAGCCCTCCCTGGGGACAGGGGACGGGCCCTTACGAGCAGTACTTC. Its protein is CASSPPWGQGTGPYEQYF.

This rearrangement joins TRBV19 to TRBJ2-5; 8 positions agree with TRBD1. The J call may not be correct, given that the DNA end is closer to TRBJ2-7. The CDR3 contains 17 residues. The V gene's germline CDR1 is LNHDA and CDR2 SQIVND (reference sequence). CDR3 in DNA: TGTGCCAGTAGTATCGGAACCAGGGGGCACTTTCCCTACGAGCAGTACTTC. Amino acid sequence: CASSIGTRGHFPYEQYF.

This sequence joins TRBV6-5 and TRBJ2-4; D uncertain. Germline V CDR1 and CDR2: MNHEY, SVGAGI. The CDR3 extends over 12 amino acids. The V end was cut by 7 bases, the J end by 2 bases, with 6 bases between. The CDR3 protein is CASIGTKNIQYF. CDR3 DNA sequence: TGTGCCAGCATCGGTACCAAAAACATTCAGTACTTC.

This clone was detected only a few times. This chain joins TRBV2 and TRBJ2-1; 14 bases align to TRBD2. This CDR3 is built from 15 residues. V shed 4 bases, J shed 5 bases, and the junction held 1 base outside the gene matches. Looked up from germline, CDR1 is SNHLY and CDR2 is FYNNEI. The CDR3 nucleotides read TGTGCCAGCAGTGGACTAGCGGGGGGGGACAATGAGCAGTTCTTC. Translation gives CASSGLAGGDNEQFF.